This entry lists 25 T cell receptor beta chains sequenced from one sample in a study of T cell clonality in common variable immunodeficiency. The assay was immunoSEQ multiplex PCR, and TCRdb's table has in-frame clones only and misses some. In total the sample includes about 39,000 clones, none of them seen once. The sample was peripheral blood mononuclear cells. These receptors came from a person aged 18-69 years in good health.

This clone came up many times. The CDR3 is cut off 3 residues early in the read; its end comes from the germline J gene. The chain combines TRBV9 with TRBJ2-7; 8 nucleotides agree with TRBD1. Trimming cost V 4 bases and J 0 bases; bases outside gene matches: 9. This CDR3 has 16 residues. Germline V lookup: CDR1 SGDLS, CDR2 YYNGEE. Partial CDR3 DNA: TGTGCCAGCAGCCCGAGCCCAGGGGGCTACTCCTACGAG. It yields the protein CASSPSPGGYSYE. The whole CDR3 is CASSPSPGGYSYEQYF.

This clone has ten or more counts. The missing CDR3 end, 3 residues past where the read stops, is filled in from the germline J gene. V gene TRBV15 combines with J gene TRBJ2-4; D unresolved. Germline CDR1 reads LNHNV; CDR2 reads YYDKDF (reference sequence). Trimming cost V 5 bases and J 4 bases, with 9 bases left between them. The CDR3 spans 13 residues. CDR3 protein: CATSFSGKNIQYF. The DNA read from the CDR3 is TGTGCCACCAGCTTCTCCGGGAAAAACATT.

This clone was seen at least ten times. With the read ending 3 residues before the CDR3 end, the germline J gene is used to fill in that end. The chain joins TRBV20-1 to TRBJ2-1; D may be TRBD2 (6 bases). There are 13 residues in the CDR3. The germline V and J ends were trimmed by 6 bases and 7 bases, with 16 bases remaining between them. The germline V gene has CDR1 DFQATT and CDR2 SNEGSKA (reference sequence). Here the CDR3 reads CSAPSAGGNEQFF. CDR3 bases read: TGCAGTGCGCCGTCAGCGGGCGGGAATGAG.

This clone has at least ten counts. The CDR3 extends 3 residues past the end of the read, so its final part is completed from the germline J gene. J is TRBJ1-1 and V is TRBV6-1; 9 bases are shared with TRBD1. V lost 4 bases and J lost 0; bases outside the gene matches: 3. Per germline, CDR1 MNHNS and CDR2 SASEGT. The CDR3 covers 15 residues. The CDR3 loop is CASSAQGAVNTEAFF. The DNA read from the CDR3 is TGTGCCAGCAGTGCACAGGGGGCTGTGAACACTGAA.

This clone has ten or more counts. With the read ending 3 residues before the CDR3 end, the germline J gene is used to fill in that end. V usage is TRBV20-1 and J usage is TRBJ2-5; D is perhaps TRBD2 (5 bases). The CDR3 sequence is 15 residues long. V was pared by 3 bases and J by 3 bases, with 17 bases between. Germline V gene lookup returns CDR1 DFQATT and CDR2 SNEGSKA (reference sequence). This CDR3 reads CSARTFNSVEETQYF. The CDR3 bases that were read are TGCAGTGCTAGGACCTTCAATAGCGTCGAAGAGACC.

This clone was observed at least ten times. The read ends 3 residues shy of where the CDR3 ends; the end is completed using the germline J gene. The V call is TRBV5-1, the J call TRBJ1-2; the match to TRBD1 covers 11 bases. This CDR3 comprises 15 residues. Trimming removed 2 bases from V and 7 bases from J; junction bases left unmatched: 7. The germline V gene has CDR1 SGHRS and CDR2 YFSETQ. Partial CDR3 DNA: TGCGCCAGCAGCTTACCGAAAGGGACAGGGGGTGGC. Translation: CASSLPKGTGGG. The full CDR3 protein is CASSLPKGTGGGYTF.

In this sample, this clone turned up many times. The CDR3 is cut off 3 residues early in the read; its end comes from the germline J gene. This sequence joins TRBV20-1 and TRBJ2-3; 10 bases are shared with TRBD2. CDR1 is DFQATT and CDR2 is SNEGSKA in the germline V gene (reference sequence). This CDR3 contains 18 residues. The V gene end was trimmed by 2 bases and the J gene end by 3 bases; junction bases not matched to a gene: 14. The CDR3 DNA, read in part, is TGCAGTGCTAGAAAAGCGGGAGGGCCAAGCAGTAGAACAGATACG. It codes for CSARKAGGPSSRTDT. The whole CDR3 protein is CSARKAGGPSSRTDTQYF.

The table lists this clone with many counts. Sequencing ends 3 residues short of the CDR3 end; the germline J gene provides the rest. The J gene is TRBJ2-3, the V gene TRBV20-1, with 12 bases identical to TRBD2. The CDR3 is made up of 14 amino acids. The junction had 6 bases not matched to a gene; V was cut back by 7 bases and J by 4 bases. The germline V gene encodes CDR1 DFQATT and CDR2 SNEGSKA (reference sequence). The CDR3 bases that were read are TGCAGTGGCGAGCTAGCGGGAGGGTCAGATACG. This sequence encodes CSGELAGGSDT. The whole CDR3 sequence is CSGELAGGSDTQYF.

This clone was counted many times. The read stops 3 residues short of the end of the CDR3; the missing end is completed from the germline J gene. V gene TRBV19 combines with J gene TRBJ1-2; D is perhaps TRBD1 (6 bases). With 9 bases removed from V and 4 bases from J, the gap between germline ends came to 18 bases. Germline loops: CDR1 LNHDA, CDR2 SQIVND (reference sequence). The length of the CDR3 is 14 residues. Partial CDR3 DNA: TGTGCCAGCCGCCCAGCACAGGGACCCTATGGC. Protein product: CASRPAQGPYG. The entire CDR3 protein is CASRPAQGPYGYTF.

This clone was detected ten times or more. The read halts 3 residues ahead of the CDR3 end, with the missing end drawn from the germline J gene. The V and J genes are TRBV10-2 and TRBJ1-5; 7 bases are shared with TRBD1. The CDR3 has 15 residues. Trimming cost V 2 bases and J 5 bases; bases outside gene matches: 6. Germline V gives CDR1 WSHSY, CDR2 SAAADI. The covered CDR3 bases are TGCGCCAGCAGTGAGAGCACAGGGGAGGATCAGCCC. Amino acid sequence: CASSESTGEDQP. The full CDR3 reads CASSESTGEDQPQHF.

This clone was found many times. The CDR3 end is not reached by the read, which stops 3 residues before it; the germline J gene fills it in. V is TRBV5-5 and J is TRBJ2-2, with 8 bases identical to TRBD1. Per germline, CDR1 SGHKS and CDR2 YYEKEE (reference sequence). J gave up 4 bases and V 4 bases, and 6 bases lay outside the gene matches. The CDR3 has 15 amino acids. The CDR3 sequence is CASSRQGLSTGELFF. The CDR3 DNA, read in part, is TGTGCCAGCAGCCGACAGGGGCTATCCACCGGGGAG.

This clone occurred many times. The read falls 3 residues short of the CDR3 end, and the missing part is taken from the germline J gene. The chain links TRBV19 to TRBJ2-1; 7 nucleotides align to TRBD2. From germline, CDR1 is LNHDA and CDR2 SQIVND (reference sequence). This CDR3 contains 17 residues. The V and J ends lost 8 bases and 0 bases, in that order; junction bases with no gene match: 13. The CDR3 DNA, read in part, is TGTGCCAGTCGCACATTACTAGCGAGAAGCTCCTACAATGAG. Translated, it gives CASRTLLARSSYNE. The CDR3 in its entirety is CASRTLLARSSYNEQFF.

This clone was found many times. The read ends 3 residues before the CDR3 terminus; that terminus is restored from the germline J gene. J is TRBJ2-7 and V is TRBV18, with 9 bases lining up with TRBD1. CDR3 length: 17 amino acids. Trimming removed 0 bases from V and 2 bases from J; junction bases left unmatched: 8. CDR1 and CDR2 from the germline V gene are KGHSH and LQKENI. The sequenced CDR3 bases are TGTGCCAGCTCACCACCGATACGACAGGGGGGCACCTACGAG. Protein: CASSPPIRQGGTYE. The full CDR3 sequence reads CASSPPIRQGGTYEQYF.

This clone was found a few times. The sequence runs out 3 residues before the end of the CDR3; the remainder is reconstructed from the germline J gene. The chain uses TRBV30 and TRBJ1-2, with D possibly being TRBD1 (5 bases). Germline V gene lookup returns CDR1 GTSNPN and CDR2 SVGIG (reference sequence). CDR3 length: 15 residues. CDR3 loop: CAWSVEPAGRGTYTF. CDR3 DNA (partial): TGTGCCTGGAGTGTAGAGCCAGCGGGCCGGGGGACC.

This clone has only a few counts. The read stops 3 residues short of the end of the CDR3; the missing end is completed from the germline J gene. This rearrangement joins TRBV7-7 to TRBJ2-3; D possibly corresponds to TRBD1 (5 bases). This CDR3 region has 14 residues. Germline V lookup: CDR1 SSHAT, CDR2 FNYEAQ (reference sequence). Partial CDR3 DNA: TGTGCCAGCAGCCTGGACGCAGGGAAAGAGACG. It encodes CASSLDAGKET. The entire CDR3 protein reads CASSLDAGKETQYF.

This clone was seen more than once but under ten times. The sequenced fragment ends 3 residues before the CDR3 boundary, so the rest is inferred from the germline J gene. This chain links TRBV11-1 with TRBJ1-2; a weak D match, TRBD1 (5 bases). Looked up from germline, CDR1 is SGHAT and CDR2 is FQDESV (reference sequence). This CDR3 has 14 residues. CDR3 sequence reads: CASRGLAGYNDYTF. The part of the CDR3 DNA that was read is TGTGCCAGCAGGGGACTAGCGGGTTACAATGAC.

This clone was detected ten times or more. The read finishes 3 residues shy of the CDR3 end, and the germline J gene is used to complete it. This chain uses TRBV5-1 with TRBJ2-7; no reliable D call. Germline values: CDR1 SGHRS, CDR2 YFSETQ. V was cut by 4 bases and J by 0 bases, with 11 bases left in between. This CDR3 is built from 14 residues. The CDR3 is CASSPGPSSYEQYF. CDR3 bases read: TGCGCCAGCAGCCCGGGTCCCAGCTCCTACGAG.

This clone has a count of ten or more. The read halts 3 residues ahead of the CDR3 end, with the missing end drawn from the germline J gene. This rearrangement joins TRBV20-1 to TRBJ2-2, with D unresolved. Looked up from germline, CDR1 is DFQATT and CDR2 is SNEGSKA (reference sequence). This CDR3 is built from 15 residues. V was shortened by 3 bases and J by 5 bases, with 16 bases between the two germline ends. CDR3 bases read: TGCAGTGCTAGGTCGAAGGGCATTAGGACCGGGGAG. Protein product: CSARSKGIRTGE. The CDR3 as a whole reads CSARSKGIRTGELFF.

This clone was seen at least ten times. The part of the CDR3 DNA that was read is TGTGCCAGCAGCTTGGGCAGTAATTCACCC. It codes for CASSLGSNSP. The whole CDR3 protein reads CASSLGSNSPLHF. The V call is TRBV5-5, the J call TRBJ1-6; D is ambiguous. Coverage ceases 3 residues before the CDR3 finishes, and the germline J gene fills in the end. Deletions cut 0 bases from V and 6 bases from J, with 4 bases between. Germline CDR1 is SGHKS and CDR2 is YYEKEE (reference sequence). The CDR3 covers 13 residues.

The table lists this clone with many counts. The read gets to within 3 residues of the CDR3 end, and the germline J gene fills in the rest. The chain carries TRBV5-4 and TRBJ2-6; D may be TRBD1 (5 bases). Trimming shortened V by 3 bases and J by 2 bases, and 9 bases separated the two germline ends. The CDR3 loop spans 15 amino acids. Germline V gene data show CDR1 as SGHNT and CDR2 as YYREEE (reference sequence). Partial CDR3 DNA: TGTGCCAGCAGCTCGCTAGGGGCTGGGGCCAACGTC. As protein: CASSSLGAGANV. The CDR3 in full is CASSSLGAGANVLTF.

This clone was seen more than once but under ten times. The CDR3 end is not reached by the read, which stops 3 residues before it; the germline J gene fills it in. The chain joins TRBV11-1 to TRBJ2-5; perhaps TRBD1 as D (5 bases). Germline-derived CDR1 and CDR2 are SGHAT and FQDESV (reference sequence). The V end lost 2 bases, the J end lost 2 bases, and 9 bases lay between the germline ends. The CDR3 has 14 amino acids. The CDR3 region is CASSLSPGQETQYF. The part of the CDR3 DNA that was read is TGTGCCAGCAGCTTAAGTCCAGGGCAAGAGACC. Filled out from reference TRBV11-1 and TRBJ2-5, the complete variable domain reads EAEVAQSPRYKITEKSQAVAFWCDPISGHATLYWYRQILGQGPELLVQFQDESVVDDSQLPKDRFSAERLKGVDSTLKIQPAELGDSAMYLCASSLSPGQETQYFGPGTRLLVL.

This clone has a count of ten or more. The read comes to an end 3 residues before the CDR3 does, leaving the germline J gene to fill in the end. The chain couples TRBV7-2 to TRBJ2-7, with 9 bases fitting TRBD1. This CDR3 is built from 14 residues. CDR1 and CDR2 from the germline V gene are SGHTA and FQGNSA. Trimming removed 6 bases from V and 3 bases from J; junction bases left unmatched: 6. The CDR3 bases that were read are TGTGCCAGCAGTTACGGGACAGGGATCTACGAG. It yields the protein CASSYGTGIYE. In full, the CDR3 is CASSYGTGIYEQYF.

This clone has at least ten counts. The read is 3 residues too short to cover the CDR3 end, so that end is filled in from the germline J gene. The rearrangement joins TRBV10-3 to TRBJ1-2; D is unclear. Germline loops: CDR1 ENHRY, CDR2 SYGVKD. V lost 0 bases and J lost 7, with 12 bases in between. This CDR3 is 14 amino acids long. CDR3 sequence reads: CAISESTRIGGYTF. The CDR3 DNA, read in part, is TGTGCCATCAGTGAGTCGACTCGTATTGGTGGC.

In its sample, this clone is medium-sized (0.01 to 0.1%). The CDR3 goes on 3 residues after the read ends, and that part is filled in from the germline J gene. The chain is built from TRBV6-4 and TRBJ2-2; 8 bases align to TRBD2. The CDR3 is 14 residues long. The junction had 2 bases not matched to a gene; V was cut back by 3 bases and J by 5 bases. Germline CDR1 is MRHNA and CDR2 is SNTAGT. The sequenced CDR3 bases are TGTGCCAGCAGTGAAGCTAGCGGGACCGGGGAG. It encodes CASSEASGTGE. In full, the CDR3 is CASSEASGTGELFF.

This clone was seen repeatedly, ten times or more. The observed sequence ends 3 residues before the CDR3 terminus, with the missing tail filled in from the germline J gene. The chain has TRBV2 and TRBJ2-3; D might be TRBD2 (6 bases). V lost 1 base to trimming and J lost 0 bases, with 11 bases between them. Germline assignment: CDR1 SNHLY and CDR2 FYNNEI. This CDR3 spans 16 amino acids. The CDR3 loop reads CASSEVTSWSTDTQYF. Incomplete CDR3 DNA: TGTGCCAGCAGTGAAGTAACTAGCTGGAGCACAGATACG.